Each of the 32 T cell receptor beta chains below was sequenced from the same sample in a study of T cells in Graves' hyperthyroidism and ophthalmopathy (dated by TCRdb to the late 2010s). Library prep was done by multiplex PCR. TCRdb lists the instrument as Illumina HiSeq 2000. TCR beta CDR3 regions were amplified from RNA transcripts. A first-round RT-PCR of the TCR CDR3 used the HTBI primer set with the Qiagen OneStep RT-PCR kit. Starting from the raw public reads, TCRdb applied fastp trimming at Q25, assembled clones with MiXCR and retained in-frame beta chains. Rows with a matching CDR3 protein are joined into one entry that keeps the most common DNA and genes. In all, the sample holds under 700,000 distinct CDR3 sequences, and 16% of those were seen once. The top ten constitute roughly 18% of the sample. Sequenced input: blood. These receptors were obtained from a woman between 18 and 30 years old with Graves' hyperthyroidism.

This clonotype was detected only a few times. V is TRBV6-4 and J is TRBJ2-1, with D possibly called TRBD1 or TRBD2 (6 bases each). Germline-derived CDR1 and CDR2 are MRHNA and SNTAGT. The CDR3 contains 14 residues. V lost 8 bases to trimming and J lost 4 bases, with 15 bases between them. This CDR3 is CASAGHIPYNEQFF. CDR3 sequence (DNA): TGTGCCAGCGCGGGACACATCCCTTACAATGAGCAGTTCTTC.

The table lists this clonotype with a few counts. The chain links TRBV5-6 to TRBJ1-1, with 7 bases lining up with TRBD1. CDR1 is SGHDT, CDR2 YYEEEE, per germline. The CDR3 extends over 11 amino acids. With V trimmed by 4 bases and J by 11 bases, 5 bases remained unmatched. Written as DNA, the CDR3 is TGTGCCAGCAGCCGGACAGGTTCGGCTTTCTTT. It translates to CASSRTGSAFF.

In this sample, this clonotype turned up many times. The chain has TRBV4-1 and TRBJ2-7, with 7 bases identical to TRBD2. From germline, CDR1 is MGHRA and CDR2 YSYEKL. Unmatched junction bases numbered 10, after V lost 0 bases and J lost 2 bases. The CDR3 runs to 17 residues. The CDR3 DNA reads TGCGCCAGCAGCCAAGATTCGGCTAGCGGACGCGCCTACGAGCAGTACTTC. It yields the protein CASSQDSASGRAYEQYF.

CDR3 in amino acids: CASSPWTSGIQETQYF. CDR3 nucleotide sequence: TGTGCCAGCAGCCCCTGGACTAGCGGGATCCAAGAGACCCAGTACTTC. This chain uses TRBV3-1 with TRBJ2-5; TRBD2 agrees at 12 bases. The CDR3 consists of 16 residues. CDR1 and CDR2 from the germline V gene are LGHDT and YNNKEL (reference sequence). The V segment lost 4 bases and the J segment 1 base; nucleotides outside the gene matches: 4.

In this sample, this clonotype turned up a few times. V usage is TRBV5-4 and J usage is TRBJ2-3, with 7 bases fitting TRBD1. The germline gives CDR1 SGHNT, CDR2 YYREEE (reference sequence). The CDR3 extends over 13 amino acids. Germline trimming cut 4 bases from V and 5 bases from J; bases unmatched to any gene: 4. CDR3 sequence reads: CASSIDREDTQYF. The CDR3 DNA is TGTGCCAGCAGCATCGACAGGGAAGATACGCAGTATTTT.

This clonotype was counted between two and nine times. V usage is TRBV15 and J usage is TRBJ1-1; maybe TRBD1 (5 bases). V was pared by 1 base and J by 3 bases, with 9 bases between. This CDR3 region has 14 residues. The germline V gene encodes CDR1 LNHNV and CDR2 YYDKDF (reference sequence). DNA of the CDR3: TGTGCCACCAGCAGAGTACAGGCGCACACTGAAGCTTTCTTT. As protein: CATSRVQAHTEAFF.

This rearrangement joins TRBV20-1 to TRBJ2-7; 11 bases match TRBD1. V lost 5 bases and J lost 1; bases outside the gene matches: 4. Looked up from germline, CDR1 is DFQATT and CDR2 is SNEGSKA (reference sequence). The CDR3 covers 14 residues. The CDR3 is CSASRDRGSYEQYF. As DNA, the CDR3 is TGCAGTGCTTCCCGGGACAGGGGGTCCTACGAGCAGTACTTC.

This clonotype was found once. The chain uses TRBV12-3 or TRBV12-4 and TRBJ2-3, with 12 bases matching TRBD2. Germline trimming cut 6 bases from V and 1 base from J; bases unmatched to any gene: 11. CDR3 length: 18 amino acids. The CDR3 region is CASRLRLAGARRTDTQYF. The CDR3, as DNA: TGTGCCAGCAGACTCCGACTAGCGGGGGCACGCCGCACAGATACGCAGTATTTT.

There are many counts of this clonotype. This chain joins TRBV12-3 or TRBV12-4 and TRBJ1-5; 9 bases are shared with TRBD1. There are 14 residues in the CDR3. With V trimmed by 4 bases and J by 6 bases, 4 bases remained unmatched. The CDR3 is CASSSTGGIQPQHF. CDR3 nucleotides: TGTGCCAGCAGTTCGACAGGGGGTATTCAGCCCCAGCATTTT.

This clonotype was seen more than once but under ten times. The chain has TRBV6-1 and TRBJ2-7; tentatively, D is TRBD1 (6 bases). The CDR3 consists of 14 residues. The ends were cut back, 4 bases at V and 3 bases at J, with 13 bases in the middle. CDR1 is MNHNS and CDR2 is SASEGT in the germline V gene. The CDR3 sequence is CASSADRRHYEQYF. The CDR3 DNA follows: TGTGCCAGCAGTGCTGACAGGCGACACTACGAGCAGTACTTC.

This clonotype has just a few counts. The chain is built from TRBV7-3 and TRBJ1-2, with D unresolved. The V end was cut by 5 bases, the J end by 0 bases, with 16 bases between. The germline gives CDR1 SGHTA, CDR2 FQGTGA. The CDR3 has 16 amino acids. DNA of the CDR3: TGTGCCAGCAGCCACAACCGCCCAGAAGCTAACTATGGCTACACCTTC. The encoded protein is CASSHNRPEANYGYTF.

V and J are TRBV6-1 and TRBJ2-1, with 11 bases matching TRBD2. The CDR3 totals 16 residues. Germline V gene lookup returns CDR1 MNHNS and CDR2 SASEGT. V dropped 5 bases and J dropped 4; count of bases not matched to a gene: 7. The CDR3 DNA reads as TGTGCCAGCAGTTTCACCGGGACTAGCGGATACAATGAGCAGTTCTTC. This encodes CASSFTGTSGYNEQFF.

This clonotype was counted ten times or more. The gene calls are TRBV24-1 and TRBJ2-1; TRBD2 aligns across 14 bases. The ends lost 4 bases at V and 7 bases at J; junction bases unmatched: 2. CDR3 length equals 15 residues. Germline V gene data show CDR1 as KGHDR and CDR2 as SFDVKD. For the CDR3, the DNA is TGTGCCACCAGTGACTGGACTAGCGGGAGGAATGAGCAGTTCTTC. Translated: CATSDWTSGRNEQFF.

This clonotype was recorded at least ten times. Written as DNA, the CDR3 is TGCAGTGCTAGAAAGGCGGGATCCACTGAAGCTTTCTTT. Protein sequence: CSARKAGSTEAFF. This sequence joins TRBV20-1 and TRBJ1-1; D gene uncertain. Germline CDR1 DFQATT, CDR2 SNEGSKA (reference sequence). Trimming took off 2 bases at V and 4 bases at J, with 11 bases between the two ends. This CDR3 is 13 amino acids long.

This clonotype was seen at least ten times. The V gene is TRBV6-2 or TRBV6-3, the J gene TRBJ2-1; D remains unclear. CDR1 and CDR2 (germline): MNHEY, SVGEGT. The CDR3 is 12 amino acids. Trimming pared 5 bases from V and 7 bases from J, leaving 9 bases between. The CDR3 loop is CASSRLMNEQFF. The CDR3 nucleotides are TGTGCCAGCAGTCGCCTAATGAATGAGCAGTTCTTC.

This clonotype showed up many times. The rearrangement uses TRBV6-1 and TRBJ2-3; D is possibly TRBD2 (6 bases). With 0 bases removed from V and 4 bases from J, the gap between germline ends came to 11 bases. This CDR3 spans 15 amino acids. Germline CDR1 MNHNS, CDR2 SASEGT. The CDR3 loop is CASSEALWGADTQYF. CDR3 nucleotides: TGTGCCAGCAGTGAAGCGCTTTGGGGGGCAGATACGCAGTATTTT.

This clonotype was recorded once. This sequence joins TRBV7-2 and TRBJ2-5; a possible D gene is TRBD2 (5 bases). V shed 2 bases and J shed 2 bases, with 12 bases lying between them. CDR3 length: 15 amino acids. Germline V gene data show CDR1 as SGHTA and CDR2 as FQGNSA. CDR3 amino acids: CASSLRGWQQETQYF. DNA for the CDR3: TGTGCCAGCAGCTTACGGGGATGGCAACAAGAGACCCAGTACTTC.

The gene calls are TRBV5-1 and TRBJ2-1; 13 bases align to TRBD2. Germline values: CDR1 SGHRS, CDR2 YFSETQ. The trim removed 0 bases at V and 6 bases at J, leaving 9 bases unmatched. The CDR3 runs 18 residues. As DNA, the CDR3 is TGCGCCAGCAGCTTGGTGCCCATACTAGCGGGAGGGAGCAATGAGCAGTTCTTC. This sequence encodes CASSLVPILAGGSNEQFF.

This clonotype was observed a handful of times. An end of the junction differs from the germline gene, which may be a read error. The chain combines TRBV11-2 with TRBJ2-6; 10 bases are a match to TRBD2. The germline CDR1 and CDR2 sequences are SGHAT and FQNNGV. This CDR3 is 11 amino acids long. The CDR3: CASSGGLALTF. The DNA of the CDR3 is TGTGCCAGCAGCGGGGGACTAGCGCTGACCTTC.

This clonotype was seen only a few times. This sequence joins TRBV25-1 and TRBJ2-7; D unresolved. Trimming took 1 base from V and 6 from J, leaving 16 bases between them. Germline V CDR1 and CDR2: MGHDK, SYGVNS. CDR3 length equals 15 residues. The CDR3 DNA reads as TGTGCCAGCAGTGAATTGGGCGAAGTGCCCCCCGAGCAGTACTTC. Translation gives CASSELGEVPPEQYF.

This clonotype appeared a few times. The CDR3 reads CASSYRGGSEQYF. The CDR3, as DNA: TGTGCCAGCAGTTACCGGGGGGGCAGCGAGCAGTACTTC. This rearrangement joins TRBV6-2 or TRBV6-3 to TRBJ2-7; 8 bases are a match to TRBD2. J was trimmed by 6 bases and V by 2 bases; bases with no gene match: 3. The germline V gene encodes CDR1 MNHEY and CDR2 SVGEGT. The CDR3 extends over 13 amino acids.

The rearrangement joins TRBV19 to TRBJ1-4; D is uncertain. The CDR3 has 12 residues. V was clipped by 6 bases and J by 8 bases, with 10 bases between them. Per germline, CDR1 LNHDA and CDR2 SQIVND (reference sequence). CDR3 coding DNA: TGTGCCAGTAGAGGGAGGGAAGAAAAACTGTTTTTT. Encoded protein: CASRGREEKLFF. Looking up the rest from reference TRBV19 and TRBJ1-4 gives the full variable domain: DGGITQSPKYLFRKEGQNVTLSCEQNLNHDAMYWYRQDPGQGLRLIYYSQIVNDFQKGDIAEGYSVSREKKESFPLTVTSAQKNPTAFYLCASRGREEKLFFGSGTQLSVL.

This rearrangement joins TRBV19 to TRBJ1-1; D uncertain. This CDR3 is 13 amino acids long. Trimming left V 6 bases short and J 0 bases short, with 8 bases between. Germline lookup yields CDR1 LNHDA and CDR2 SQIVND (reference sequence). The CDR3 sequence: CASRPSLNTEAFF. The CDR3 DNA follows: TGTGCCAGTAGACCATCACTGAACACTGAAGCTTTCTTT.

This clonotype was observed at least ten times. V is TRBV12-3 or TRBV12-4 and J is TRBJ2-3; D is ambiguous. Trimming stripped 5 bases from V and 3 bases from J, with 9 bases between. The CDR3 consists of 13 residues. This chain's CDR3 is CASSVLGTDTQYF. The CDR3 DNA sequence: TGTGCCAGCAGTGTCCTAGGTACAGATACGCAGTATTTT.

Note on this clonotype: This may be a read error, as it is one base from a much larger clone. The V and J genes are TRBV7-9 and TRBJ2-1; 10 nucleotides align to TRBD2. Germline V gives CDR1 SEHNR, CDR2 FQNEAQ (reference sequence). The CDR3 sequence is 18 residues long. This CDR3 is CASCLGLAGANSYNKQFF. For the CDR3, the DNA is TGTGCCAGCTGCCTAGGGCTAGCGGGGGCTAACTCCTACAATAAGCAGTTCTTC.

This clonotype was found many times. The CDR3 sequence: CASLRTDTQYF. The CDR3 bases are TGTGCCAGCTTACGCACAGATACGCAGTATTTT. The chain recombines TRBV7-9 with TRBJ2-3; no clear D. This CDR3 region has 11 residues. Trimming removed 8 bases from V and 1 base from J, with 4 bases in between. Germline values: CDR1 SEHNR, CDR2 FQNEAQ (reference sequence). Full variable domain (outside the CDR3, taken from reference TRBV7-9 and TRBJ2-3): DTGVSQNPRHKITKRGQNVTFRCDPISEHNRLYWYRQTLGQGPEFLTYFQNEAQLEKSRLLSDRFSAERPKGSFSTLEIQRTEQGDSAMYLCASLRTDTQYFGPGTRLTVL.

The J gene is TRBJ1-2, the V gene TRBV5-1; weak D call: TRBD1 (6 bases). In germline, CDR1 is SGHRS, CDR2 YFSETQ. Trimming took 7 bases from V and 4 from J, leaving 14 bases between them. The CDR3 has 13 residues. The CDR3 sequence is CASGPGTSYGYTF. The CDR3 region has the DNA TGCGCCAGCGGGCCAGGGACATCCTATGGCTACACCTTC.

A note on this clonotype: This could be a read error, since a much larger clone is one nucleotide away. This sequence joins TRBV11-3 and TRBJ2-1; TRBD2 matches 7 bases. Germline CDR1 and CDR2: SGHNT and YENEEA. V shed 10 bases, J shed 13 bases, and the junction held 16 bases outside the gene matches. The CDR3 runs to 13 residues. The CDR3 reads CATTPRAGGGQFF. The CDR3 DNA follows: TGTGCCACCACCCCAAGAGCAGGCGGGGGACAGTTCTTC.

This clonotype was detected many times. The CDR3: CASSLTSGGTYEQYF. The DNA of the CDR3 is TGTGCCAGCAGCTTGACTAGCGGGGGAACCTACGAGCAGTACTTC. The chain is built from TRBV7-2 and TRBJ2-7, with TRBD2 matching over 12 bases. V trimming: 3 bases; J trimming: 2 bases; junction bases outside the gene matches: 2. Germline assignment: CDR1 SGHTA and CDR2 FQGNSA. The CDR3 loop spans 15 amino acids. Looking up the rest from reference TRBV7-2 and TRBJ2-7 gives the full variable domain: GAGVSQSPSNKVTEKGKDVELRCDPISGHTALYWYRQSLGQGLEFLIYFQGNSAPDKSGLPSDRFSAERTGGSVSTLTIQRTQQEDSAVYLCASSLTSGGTYEQYFGPGTRLTVT.

Only a few counts were recorded for this clonotype. The chain joins TRBV7-3 to TRBJ2-3; TRBD1 is a possible D gene (5 bases). Germline V CDR1 and CDR2: SGHTA, FQGTGA. The CDR3 length is 15 residues. Trimming stripped 2 bases from V and 0 bases from J, with 9 bases between. The CDR3 DNA sequence: TGTGCCAGCAGCTTACAGGGTATTAGCACAGATACGCAGTATTTT. It codes for CASSLQGISTDTQYF.

This clonotype appeared a few times. This chain links TRBV14 with TRBJ2-5; no clear D. Germline V gene data show CDR1 as SGHDN and CDR2 as FVKESK. The V gene lost 1 base and the J gene lost 5 bases, with 5 bases spanning the gap. There are 12 residues in the CDR3. CDR3 sequence reads: CASSQGHETQYF. In nucleotides, the CDR3 is TGTGCCAGCAGCCAAGGGCATGAGACCCAGTACTTC.

This clonotype has more than one count but fewer than ten. The chain is built from TRBV28 and TRBJ1-1; D unclear. The length of the CDR3 is 17 residues. Germline lookup yields CDR1 MDHEN and CDR2 SYDVKM. V was clipped by 3 bases and J by 11 bases, with 28 bases between them. CDR3: CASSFLHRKTPSIAAFF. DNA of the CDR3: TGTGCCAGCAGTTTCCTCCATAGGAAGACCCCTTCCATTGCGGCTTTCTTT. The whole variable domain, remainder taken from reference TRBV28 and TRBJ1-1, is DVKVTQSSRYLVKRTGEKVFLECVQDMDHENMFWYRQDPGLGLRLIYFSYDVKMKEKGDIPEGYSVSREKKERFSLILESASTNQTSMYLCASSFLHRKTPSIAAFFGQGTRLTVV.